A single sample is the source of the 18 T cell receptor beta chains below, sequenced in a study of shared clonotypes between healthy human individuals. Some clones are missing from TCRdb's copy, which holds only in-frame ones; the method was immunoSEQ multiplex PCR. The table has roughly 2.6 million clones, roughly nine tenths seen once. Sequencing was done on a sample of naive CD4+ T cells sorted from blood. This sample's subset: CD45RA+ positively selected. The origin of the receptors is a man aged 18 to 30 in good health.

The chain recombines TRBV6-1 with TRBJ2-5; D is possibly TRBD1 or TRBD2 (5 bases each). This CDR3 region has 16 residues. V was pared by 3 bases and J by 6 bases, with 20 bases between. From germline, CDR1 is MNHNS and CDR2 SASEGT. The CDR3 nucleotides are TGTGCCAGCAGTGATCCCCCGGGACCCTCCGGTCAGACCCAGTACTTC. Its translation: CASSDPPGPSGQTQYF.

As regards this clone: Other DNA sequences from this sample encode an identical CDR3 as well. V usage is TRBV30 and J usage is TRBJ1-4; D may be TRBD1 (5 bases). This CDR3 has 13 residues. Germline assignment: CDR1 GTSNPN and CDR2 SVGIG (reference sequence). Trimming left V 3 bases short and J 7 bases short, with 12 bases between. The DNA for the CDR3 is TGTGCCTGGAGCGCTGGGGGGAGTGAAAAACTGTTTTTT. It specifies CAWSAGGSEKLFF.

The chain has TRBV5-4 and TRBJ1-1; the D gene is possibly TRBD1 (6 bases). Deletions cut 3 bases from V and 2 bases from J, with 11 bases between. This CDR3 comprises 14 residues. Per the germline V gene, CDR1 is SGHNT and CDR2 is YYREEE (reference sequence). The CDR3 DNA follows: TGTGCCAGCAGCTCCAGGGGAGGAAACACTGAAGCTTTCTTT. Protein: CASSSRGGNTEAFF.

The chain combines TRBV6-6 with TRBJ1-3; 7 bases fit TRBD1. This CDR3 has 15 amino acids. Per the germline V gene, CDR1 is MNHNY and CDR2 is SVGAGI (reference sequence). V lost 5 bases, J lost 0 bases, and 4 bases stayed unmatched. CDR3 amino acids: CASSTGQDSGNTIYF. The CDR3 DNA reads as TGTGCCAGCAGTACAGGACAGGACTCTGGAAACACCATATATTTT.

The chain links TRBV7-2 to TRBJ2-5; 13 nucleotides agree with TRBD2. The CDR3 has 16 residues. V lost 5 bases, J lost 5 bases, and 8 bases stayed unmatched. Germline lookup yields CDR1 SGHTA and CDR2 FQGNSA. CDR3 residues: CASSDRTSGSGETQYF. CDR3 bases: TGTGCCAGCAGCGACCGGACTAGCGGGAGTGGGGAGACCCAGTACTTC.

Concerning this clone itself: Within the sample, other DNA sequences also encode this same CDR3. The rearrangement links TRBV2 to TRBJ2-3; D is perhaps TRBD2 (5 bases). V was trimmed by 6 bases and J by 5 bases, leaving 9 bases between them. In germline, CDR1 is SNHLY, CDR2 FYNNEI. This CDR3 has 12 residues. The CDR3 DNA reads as TGTGCCAGCAGCAGGACTCGAGATACGCAGTATTTT. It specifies CASSRTRDTQYF.

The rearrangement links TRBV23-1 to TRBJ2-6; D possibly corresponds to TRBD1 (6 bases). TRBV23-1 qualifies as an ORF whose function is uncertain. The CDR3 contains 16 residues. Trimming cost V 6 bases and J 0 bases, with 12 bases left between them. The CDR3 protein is CASRCDRLSGANVLTF. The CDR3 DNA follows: TGCGCCAGCAGATGCGACAGGCTCTCTGGGGCCAACGTCCTGACTTTC.

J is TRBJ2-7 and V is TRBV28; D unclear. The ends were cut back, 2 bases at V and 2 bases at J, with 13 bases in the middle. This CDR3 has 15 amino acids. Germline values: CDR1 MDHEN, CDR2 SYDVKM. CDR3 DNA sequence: TGTGCCAGCAGTTTAATCGAACTGGGAACCTACGAGCAGTACTTC. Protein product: CASSLIELGTYEQYF. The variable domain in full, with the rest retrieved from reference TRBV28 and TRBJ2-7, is DVKVTQSSRYLVKRTGEKVFLECVQDMDHENMFWYRQDPGLGLRLIYFSYDVKMKEKGDIPEGYSVSREKKERFSLILESASTNQTSMYLCASSLIELGTYEQYFGPGTRLTVT.

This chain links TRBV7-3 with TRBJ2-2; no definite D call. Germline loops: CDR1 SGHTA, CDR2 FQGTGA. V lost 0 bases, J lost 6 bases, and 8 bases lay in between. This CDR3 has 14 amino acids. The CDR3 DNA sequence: TGTGCCAGCAGCTTAACTTTGAGCGCCGGGGAGCTGTTTTTT. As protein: CASSLTLSAGELFF.

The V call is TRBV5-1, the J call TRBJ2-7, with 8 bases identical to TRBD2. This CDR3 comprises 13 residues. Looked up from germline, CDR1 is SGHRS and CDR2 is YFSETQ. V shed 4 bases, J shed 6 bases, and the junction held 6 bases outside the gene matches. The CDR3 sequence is CASSPTSEGEQYF. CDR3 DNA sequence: TGCGCCAGCAGCCCGACTAGCGAAGGCGAGCAGTACTTC.

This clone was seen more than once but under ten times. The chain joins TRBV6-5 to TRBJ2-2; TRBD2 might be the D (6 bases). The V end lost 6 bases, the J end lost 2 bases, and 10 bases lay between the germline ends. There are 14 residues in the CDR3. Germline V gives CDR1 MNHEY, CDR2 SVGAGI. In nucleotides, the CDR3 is TGTGCCAGCAGGGCGCGGGGTAACACCGGGGAGCTGTTTTTT. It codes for CASRARGNTGELFF.

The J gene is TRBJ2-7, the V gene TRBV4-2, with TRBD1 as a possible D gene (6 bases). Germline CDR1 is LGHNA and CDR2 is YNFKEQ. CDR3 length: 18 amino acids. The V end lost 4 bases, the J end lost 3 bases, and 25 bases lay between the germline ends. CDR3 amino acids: CASSRESRTDHFFYEQYF. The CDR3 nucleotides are TGTGCCAGCAGCCGAGAGTCGAGGACAGACCATTTTTTCTACGAGCAGTACTTC.

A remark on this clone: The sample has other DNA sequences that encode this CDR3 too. The DNA for the CDR3 is TGTGCCACCAGCAGAGATCGGGGCTCTGGAAACACCATATATTTT. The encoded protein is CATSRDRGSGNTIYF. V usage is TRBV15 and J usage is TRBJ1-3; unclear D gene. The CDR3 totals 15 residues. Trimming took off 0 bases at V and 0 bases at J, with 6 bases between the two ends. Germline assignment: CDR1 LNHNV and CDR2 YYDKDF (reference sequence).

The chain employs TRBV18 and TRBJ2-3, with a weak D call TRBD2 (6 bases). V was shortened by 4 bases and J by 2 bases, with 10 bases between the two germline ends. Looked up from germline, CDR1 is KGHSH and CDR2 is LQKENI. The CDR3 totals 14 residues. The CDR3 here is CASSRLRDTDTQYF. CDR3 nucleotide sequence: TGTGCCAGCTCACGTCTGCGGGACACAGATACGCAGTATTTT.

This CDR3 reads CASSFAGGTDTQYF. The CDR3 coding sequence is TGTGCCAGCAGTTTCGCAGGAGGCACAGATACGCAGTATTTT. This chain links TRBV28 with TRBJ2-3; D is undetermined. The germline CDR1 and CDR2 sequences are MDHEN and SYDVKM. This CDR3 spans 14 amino acids. V lost 3 bases and J 1 base, leaving 8 bases between the germline ends.

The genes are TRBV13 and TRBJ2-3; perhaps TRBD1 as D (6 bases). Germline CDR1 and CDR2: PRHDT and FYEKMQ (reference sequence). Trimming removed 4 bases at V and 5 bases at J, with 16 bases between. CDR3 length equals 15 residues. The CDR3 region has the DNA TGTGCCAGCAGCTGGGGGCCGCCCGGCGGAGATACGCAGTATTTT. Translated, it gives CASSWGPPGGDTQYF.

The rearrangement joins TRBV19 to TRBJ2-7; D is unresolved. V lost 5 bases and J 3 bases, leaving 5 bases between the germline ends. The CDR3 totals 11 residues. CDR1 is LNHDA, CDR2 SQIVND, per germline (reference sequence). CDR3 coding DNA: TGTGCCAGTAGTCCGAGCTACGAGCAGTACTTC. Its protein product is CASSPSYEQYF.

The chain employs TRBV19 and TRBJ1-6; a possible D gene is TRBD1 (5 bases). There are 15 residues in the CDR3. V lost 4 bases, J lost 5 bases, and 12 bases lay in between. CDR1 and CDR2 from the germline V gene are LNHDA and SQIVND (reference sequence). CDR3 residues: CASSSREADNSPLHF. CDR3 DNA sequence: TGTGCCAGTAGTAGCAGGGAGGCGGATAATTCACCCCTCCACTTT.